What follows describes a single TCR beta chain. Its antigen is as yet unknown. The sample is drawn from a study of T cells in Graves' hyperthyroidism and ophthalmopathy. The germline gives CDR1 DFQATT, CDR2 SNEGSKA (reference sequence). The CDR3 runs 10 residues. V was pared by 6 bases and J by 7 bases, with 7 bases between. Study-wide results and limits: Before onset, ophthalmopathy was predicted by the model a median 6.5 months earlier. From stable hyperthyroidism, ophthalmopathy was separated by a 13 V-J model.

Amplification yielded TCR beta CDR3 regions, with RNA transcripts as the source. HTBI primers were employed in a first-round RT-PCR of the TCR CDR3. TCRdb used MiXCR to reprocess the multiplex PCR reads, holding one entry per CDR3 protein. The sample records roughly 420,000 distinct CDR3 sequences, about a sixth being singletons. Aged 18 to 65, the patients had hyperthyroidism that was newly diagnosed and had lasted under 2 months. The PBMCs had their origin in 7.5 to 10 ml of fresh peripheral blood. Sequencing used blood. The V gene is TRBV20-1, the J gene TRBJ1-5, with D possibly matching TRBD1 (6 bases). This receptor was obtained from a woman between 18 and 30 years old with Graves' hyperthyroidism. In nucleotides, the CDR3 is TGCAGTGCAGGGGGGCAGCCCCAGCATTTT. This sequence encodes CSAGGQPQHF.